These T cell receptor beta chains were read from a single sample in a study of glioma-infiltrating T cells. TCRdb independently ran MiXCR on the multiplex PCR reads; one entry per CDR3 protein. This sample yields 100,000 to 150,000 distinct CDR3 sequences, of which roughly 24% are seen a single time; roughly 15% belongs to the top ten. Sequencing was carried out using glioma tissue, nonneoplastic brain tissue, or PBMCs (not recorded which). These receptors all stem from a human donor with low-grade glioma or glioblastoma, undergoing nonglioma brain surgery, or in good health (not recorded which). Both conserved end residues are trimmed from each CDR3. A D gene is named only where the DNA matches it firmly.

v_call d_call cdr3_aa
TRBV12-3/TRBV12-4 . ASRRRGSGYNEQF
TRBV19 TRBD1 ASDDPRTGADTGELF
TRBV7-9 . ASSLHGNTIY
TRBV3-1 . ASSQTHGELF
TRBV5-1 . ASSLDGQNTEAF
TRBV4-1 . ASSQDDTWVLYNEQF
TRBV19 . ASSIRRDQNTEAF
TRBV27 . ASSFSFDSYEQY
TRBV11-1 TRBD1 ASSLLRDRVSEQY
TRBV7-9 . ASRVDSPANEQF
TRBV9 TRBD1 ASNEEGAYGYT
TRBV4-2 TRBD2 ASSQDPSGFNTGELF
TRBV7-2 . ASRFTVGTYDEQY
TRBV7-9 . ASSLESVTSYGAQY
TRBV27 TRBD1 ASRPGGAPYYGYT
TRBV10-3 TRBD1 AIGPGQGYTGELF
TRBV20-1 . SARTGSYEQY
TRBV6-2/TRBV6-3 TRBD1 ASRSAGQGTDTQY
TRBV7-9 . ASSLNTGRSKDTQY
TRBV12-5 . ASGPRVGAETQY
TRBV19 . ASSSHRGGDTQY
TRBV7-2 . ASSSDGTTTYEQY
TRBV20-1 . SARELAGFNYEQY
TRBV10-3 TRBD1 AISPRGRGYEQY
TRBV27 . ASSFSPLSYEQY
TRBV14 . ASSQGRGGASGEQY
TRBV7-9 . ASKGTSTGELF
TRBV7-9 TRBD2 ASSLVVLADDSSYNEQS
TRBV2 . ADRVGTYNEQF
TRBV7-7 TRBD1 ASSYGTGYEQY
TRBV27 TRBD2 ASKGLAGGAGTGELF
TRBV11-2 . ASSPDWGSGYT
TRBV10-2 . ASRESQPLNTEAF
TRBV29-1 TRBD2 SPGEGRDREQF
TRBV29-1 TRBD2 SVEDAEGAGYEQY
TRBV19 TRBD1 ASSPTADRGSNTGELF
TRBV4-2 TRBD2 ASSQETRGTSGDTQY
TRBV29-1 . SVTGAAADEQF
TRBV12-3/TRBV12-4 . ASSFLVWEQY
TRBV28 . ASSLSGSTQY
TRBV4-1 . ASSQPTLQGRTQY
TRBV29-1 . SVGPGDGANVLT
TRBV6-1 TRBD1 ASSEPPGQGADEQY
TRBV19 . ASRMGTRGEGANVLT
TRBV19 TRBD2 ASSIGWGGLANEQF
TRBV2 . ASRTEGEQF
TRBV20-1 . SARDLLASNEQF
TRBV7-9 TRBD1 ASSFGTVREKLF
TRBV5-1 TRBD1 ASSRGTAQETQY
TRBV19 . ASSIGGEDIQY
TRBV29-1 . SVGHPPYEQY
TRBV7-6 TRBD1 ASSQRPSRTGSYEQY
TRBV20-1 . SATQLDNEPF
TRBV28 . ASSLFVDGYT
TRBV9 . ASNRQPQETQY
TRBV29-1 . SVGGDISYEQY
TRBV11-2 . ASSLDHRLAKNIQY